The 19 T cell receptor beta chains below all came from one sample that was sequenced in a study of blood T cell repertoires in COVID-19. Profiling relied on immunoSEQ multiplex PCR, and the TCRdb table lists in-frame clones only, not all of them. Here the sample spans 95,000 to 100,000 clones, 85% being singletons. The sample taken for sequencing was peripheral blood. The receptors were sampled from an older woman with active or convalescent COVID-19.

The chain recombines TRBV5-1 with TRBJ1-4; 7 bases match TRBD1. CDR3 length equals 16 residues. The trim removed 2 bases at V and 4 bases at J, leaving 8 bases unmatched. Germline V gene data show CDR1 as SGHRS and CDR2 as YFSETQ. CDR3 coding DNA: TGCGCCAGCAGCTTTGGGACAGCGGCTCTTAATGAAAAACTGTTTTTT. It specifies CASSFGTAALNEKLFF.

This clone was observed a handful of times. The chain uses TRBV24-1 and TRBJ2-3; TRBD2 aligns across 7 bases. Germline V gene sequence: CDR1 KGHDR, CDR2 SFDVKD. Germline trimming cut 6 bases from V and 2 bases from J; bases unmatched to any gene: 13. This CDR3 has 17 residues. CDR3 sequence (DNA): TGTGCCACCAGTCACAACGTAGGGGCGGGAGTCACAGATACGCAGTATTTT. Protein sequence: CATSHNVGAGVTDTQYF.

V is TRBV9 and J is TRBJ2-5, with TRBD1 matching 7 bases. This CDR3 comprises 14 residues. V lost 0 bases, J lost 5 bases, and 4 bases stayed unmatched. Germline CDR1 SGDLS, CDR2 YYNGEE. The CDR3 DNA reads TGTGCCAGCAGCGTAGAACAGGGGCGCGAGACCCAGTACTTC. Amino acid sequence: CASSVEQGRETQYF.

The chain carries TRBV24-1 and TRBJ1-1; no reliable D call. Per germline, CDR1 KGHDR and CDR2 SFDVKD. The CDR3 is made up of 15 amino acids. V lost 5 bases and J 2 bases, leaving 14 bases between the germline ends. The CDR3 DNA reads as TGTGCCACCAGTGCCTCGGGTACTACTAACACTGAAGCTTTCTTT. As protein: CATSASGTTNTEAFF.

CDR3 loop: CASTSPGQGSTDTQYF. CDR3 in DNA: TGTGCCAGTACCTCACCGGGACAGGGAAGCACAGATACGCAGTATTTT. This chain uses TRBV19 with TRBJ2-3; 9 bases match TRBD1. This CDR3 region has 16 residues. V was pared by 7 bases and J by 0 bases, with 8 bases of the junction left unmatched. In germline, CDR1 is LNHDA, CDR2 SQIVND (reference sequence).

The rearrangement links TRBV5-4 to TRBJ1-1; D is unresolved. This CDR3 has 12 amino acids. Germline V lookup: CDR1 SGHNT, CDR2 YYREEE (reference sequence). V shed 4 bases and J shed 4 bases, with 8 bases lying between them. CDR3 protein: CASSQIGTEAFF. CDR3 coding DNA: TGTGCCAGCAGCCAGATTGGCACTGAAGCTTTCTTT. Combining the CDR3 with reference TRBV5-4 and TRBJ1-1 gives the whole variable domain ETGVTQSPTHLIKTRGQQVTLRCSSQSGHNTVSWYQQALGQGPQFIFQYYREEENGRGNFPPRFSGLQFPNYSSELNVNALELDDSALYLCASSQIGTEAFFGQGTRLTVV.

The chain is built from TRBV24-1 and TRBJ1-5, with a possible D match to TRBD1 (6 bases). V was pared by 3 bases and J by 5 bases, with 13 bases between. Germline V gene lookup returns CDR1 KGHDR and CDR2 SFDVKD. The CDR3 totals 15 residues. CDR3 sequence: CATSDPGTRDQPQHF. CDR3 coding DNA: TGTGCCACCAGTGATCCAGGGACACGGGATCAGCCCCAGCATTTT.

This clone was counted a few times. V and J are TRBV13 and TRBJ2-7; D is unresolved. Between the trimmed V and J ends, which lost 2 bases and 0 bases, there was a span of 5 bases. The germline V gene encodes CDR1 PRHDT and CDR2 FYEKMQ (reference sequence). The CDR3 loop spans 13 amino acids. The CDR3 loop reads CASSLYGSYEQYF. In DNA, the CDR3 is TGTGCCAGCAGCTTATACGGCTCCTACGAGCAGTACTTC.

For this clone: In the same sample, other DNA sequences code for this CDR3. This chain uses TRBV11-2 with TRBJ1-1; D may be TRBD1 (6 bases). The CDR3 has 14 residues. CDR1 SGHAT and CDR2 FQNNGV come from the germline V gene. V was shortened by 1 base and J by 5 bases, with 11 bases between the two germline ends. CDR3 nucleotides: TGTGCCAGCAGCTTAGTGGGTACAGGGACTGAAGCTTTCTTT. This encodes CASSLVGTGTEAFF.

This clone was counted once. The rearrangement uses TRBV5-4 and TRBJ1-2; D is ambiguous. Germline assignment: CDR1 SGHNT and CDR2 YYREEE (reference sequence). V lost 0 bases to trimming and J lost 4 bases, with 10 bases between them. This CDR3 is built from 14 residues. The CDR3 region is CASSLVEQIYGYTF. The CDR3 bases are TGTGCCAGCAGCTTGGTGGAACAGATCTATGGCTACACCTTC.

CDR3 nucleotides: TGCGCCAGCAGCTTTGACGGGGGCAATCAGCCCCAGCATTTT. Protein: CASSFDGGNQPQHF. This chain connects TRBV5-1 to TRBJ1-5; no firm D call. The CDR3 runs to 14 residues. Germline V lookup: CDR1 SGHRS, CDR2 YFSETQ. Trimming shortened V by 2 bases and J by 2 bases, and 8 bases separated the two germline ends.

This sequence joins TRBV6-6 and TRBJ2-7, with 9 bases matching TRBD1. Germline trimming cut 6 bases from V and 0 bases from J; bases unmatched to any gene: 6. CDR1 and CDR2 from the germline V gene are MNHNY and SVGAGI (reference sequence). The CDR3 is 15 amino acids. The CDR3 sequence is CASRLGTGSSYEQYF. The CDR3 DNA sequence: TGTGCCAGCAGACTCGGGACAGGGAGCTCCTACGAGCAGTACTTC.

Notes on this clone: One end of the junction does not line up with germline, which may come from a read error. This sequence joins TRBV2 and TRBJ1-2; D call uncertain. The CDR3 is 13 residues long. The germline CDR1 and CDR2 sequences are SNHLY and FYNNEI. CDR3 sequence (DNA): TGTGCCAGCAGTGAAGTGCCTAAATATGGCTACACCTTC. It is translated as CASSEVPKYGYTF.

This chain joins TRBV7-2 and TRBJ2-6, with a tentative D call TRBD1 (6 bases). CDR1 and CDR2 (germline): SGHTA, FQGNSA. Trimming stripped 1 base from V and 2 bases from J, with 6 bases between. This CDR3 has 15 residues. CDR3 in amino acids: CASSLDRAGANVLTF. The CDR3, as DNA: TGTGCCAGCAGCTTAGACAGGGCTGGGGCCAACGTCCTGACTTTC. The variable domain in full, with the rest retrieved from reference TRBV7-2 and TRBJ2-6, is GAGVSQSPSNKVTEKGKDVELRCDPISGHTALYWYRQSLGQGLEFLIYFQGNSAPDKSGLPSDRFSAERTGGSVSTLTIQRTQQEDSAVYLCASSLDRAGANVLTFGAGSRLTVL.

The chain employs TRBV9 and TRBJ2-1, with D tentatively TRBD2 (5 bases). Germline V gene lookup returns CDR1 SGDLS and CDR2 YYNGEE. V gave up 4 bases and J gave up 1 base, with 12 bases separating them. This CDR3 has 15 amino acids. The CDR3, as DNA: TGTGCCAGCAGCACTCGGGAAGGGTCCTACAATGAGCAGTTCTTC. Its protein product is CASSTREGSYNEQFF.

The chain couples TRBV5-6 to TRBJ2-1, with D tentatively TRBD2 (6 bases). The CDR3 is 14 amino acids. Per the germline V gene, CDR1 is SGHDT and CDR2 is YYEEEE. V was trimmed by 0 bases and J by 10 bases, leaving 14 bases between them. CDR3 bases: TGTGCCAGCAGCTTGGCGGGAGCCCGGTTCGAGCAGTTCTTC. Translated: CASSLAGARFEQFF.

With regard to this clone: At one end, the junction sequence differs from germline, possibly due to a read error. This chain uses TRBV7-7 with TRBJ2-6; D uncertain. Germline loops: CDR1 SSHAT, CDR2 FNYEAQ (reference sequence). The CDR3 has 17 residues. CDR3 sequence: CASSLQTASSGANVLTF. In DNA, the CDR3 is TGTGCTAGCAGCCTTCAGACGGCTAGCTCTGGGGCCAACGTCCTGACTTTC. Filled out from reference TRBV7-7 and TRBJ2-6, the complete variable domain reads GAGVSQSPRYKVTKRGQDVTLRCDPISSHATLYWYQQALGQGPEFLTYFNYEAQPDKSGLPSDRFSAERPEGSISTLTIQRTEQRDSAMYRCASSLQTASSGANVLTFGAGSRLTVL.

In DNA form, the CDR3 reads TGTGCCAGCAGTCCACAAAAGTCAGGGGCTCAGCCCCAGCATTTT. Its translation is CASSPQKSGAQPQHF. V and J are TRBV6-2 or TRBV6-3 and TRBJ1-5; perhaps TRBD1 as D (6 bases). This CDR3 contains 15 residues. Germline V gives CDR1 MNHEY, CDR2 SVGEGT. Trimming stripped 5 bases from V and 6 bases from J, with 17 bases between.

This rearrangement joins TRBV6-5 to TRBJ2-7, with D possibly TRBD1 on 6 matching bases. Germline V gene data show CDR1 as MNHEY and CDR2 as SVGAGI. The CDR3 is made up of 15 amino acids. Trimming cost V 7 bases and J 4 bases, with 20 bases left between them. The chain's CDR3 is CASTPGTISSYEQYF. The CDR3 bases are TGTGCCAGCACTCCCGGGACAATATCAAGTTACGAGCAGTACTTC.